Below, 7 T cell receptor beta chains from the same sample are listed, as sequenced in a study of patients and donors after allogeneic stem cell transplantation. TCRdb reanalysed the RT-PCR reads using MiXCR and keeps one entry per CDR3 protein. The data show over 150,000 distinct CDR3 sequences, about 29% seen once. What was sequenced was blood, either unsorted or a sorted T cell fraction (not recorded which). These TCRs come from a human donor who was either an allogeneic HSCT recipient or a stem cell or donor lymphocyte infusion donor (not recorded which). It is not recorded whose cells these are; they may come from a transplant donor.

This chain uses TRBV5-1 with TRBJ2-1; 11 nucleotides match TRBD2. CDR1 and CDR2 (germline): SGHRS, YFSETQ. V lost 2 bases and J lost 0; bases outside the gene matches: 7. The CDR3 extends over 18 amino acids. Here the CDR3 DNA reads TGCGCCAGCAGCTTTCTAGCGGGAGGCTCCCCCTCCTACAATGAGCAGTTCTTC. It encodes CASSFLAGGSPSYNEQFF.

This clonotype has more than one count but fewer than ten. The J gene is TRBJ2-1, the V gene TRBV9; D not certain. The CDR3 spans 10 residues. Trimming cost V 3 bases and J 7 bases, with 2 bases left between them. CDR1 and CDR2 from the germline V gene are SGDLS and YYNGEE. The CDR3 DNA reads as TGTGCCAGCAGCGGAAATGAGCAGTTCTTC. Its translation is CASSGNEQFF. Variable domain in full (rest from reference TRBV9 and TRBJ2-1): DSGVTQTPKHLITATGQRVTLRCSPRSGDLSVYWYQQSLDQGLQFLIQYYNGEERAKGNILERFSAQQFPDLHSELNLSSLELGDSALYFCASSGNEQFFGPGTRLTVL.

V usage is TRBV30 and J usage is TRBJ2-7, with 8 bases fitting TRBD2. V trimming: 0 bases; J trimming: 2 bases; junction bases outside the gene matches: 6. CDR3 length: 15 residues. Per the germline V gene, CDR1 is GTSNPN and CDR2 is SVGIG (reference sequence). The CDR3 sequence is CAWSVLAVTTYEQYF. For the CDR3, the DNA is TGTGCCTGGAGTGTACTAGCGGTGACAACCTACGAGCAGTACTTC.

This clonotype has just a few counts. The chain joins TRBV5-1 to TRBJ2-7; 11 positions agree with TRBD1. J was trimmed by 7 bases and V by 4 bases; bases with no gene match: 7. Germline V lookup: CDR1 SGHRS, CDR2 YFSETQ. This CDR3 comprises 14 residues. Here the CDR3 reads CASSTDRGLGEQYF. Here the CDR3 DNA reads TGCGCCAGCAGCACGGACAGGGGGCTAGGGGAGCAGTACTTC.

This clonotype appeared a few times. The rearrangement links TRBV28 to TRBJ2-7; D possibly uses TRBD1 or TRBD2 (5 bases each). CDR1 is MDHEN, CDR2 SYDVKM, per germline. This CDR3 region has 16 residues. Trimming pared 6 bases from V and 1 base from J, leaving 19 bases between. The CDR3 DNA follows: TGTGCCAGCAGCCAAGCCTCTTGGGGGTGGTCCTACGAGCAGTACTTC. It encodes CASSQASWGWSYEQYF.

This clonotype came up a few times. The V gene is TRBV10-3, the J gene TRBJ1-1; D perhaps matches TRBD1 (5 bases). Germline CDR1 ENHRY, CDR2 SYGVKD. Trimming removed 3 bases at V and 8 bases at J, with 10 bases between. This CDR3 is built from 12 residues. The CDR3 DNA reads as TGTGCCATCAGTGAAGGGGCTAAGGAAGCTTTCTTT. It yields the protein CAISEGAKEAFF.

V usage is TRBV11-2 and J usage is TRBJ1-6, with TRBD1 identical over 8 bases. From germline, CDR1 is SGHAT and CDR2 FQNNGV. The CDR3 length is 14 residues. Trimming cost V 7 bases and J 7 bases; bases outside gene matches: 6. CDR3 coding DNA: TGTGCCAGCACCACCTGGACAGGGAATTCACCCCTCCACTTT. Its translation is CASTTWTGNSPLHF. Based on the CDR3 plus reference TRBV11-2 and TRBJ1-6, the full variable domain is EAGVAQSPRYKIIEKRQSVAFWCNPISGHATLYWYQQILGQGPKLLIQFQNNGVVDDSQLPKDRFSAERLKGVDSTLKIQPAKLEDSAVYLCASTTWTGNSPLHFGNGTRLTVT.